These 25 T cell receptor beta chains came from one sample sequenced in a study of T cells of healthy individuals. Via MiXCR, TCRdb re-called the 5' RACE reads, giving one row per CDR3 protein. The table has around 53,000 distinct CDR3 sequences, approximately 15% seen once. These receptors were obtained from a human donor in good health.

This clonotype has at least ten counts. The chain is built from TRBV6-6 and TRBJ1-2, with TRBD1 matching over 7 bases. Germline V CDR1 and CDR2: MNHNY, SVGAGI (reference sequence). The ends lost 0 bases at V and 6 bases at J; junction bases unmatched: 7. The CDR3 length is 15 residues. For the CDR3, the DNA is TGTGCCAGCAGTTACTCTTCACTGACAGGGCATGGCTACACCTTC. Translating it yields CASSYSSLTGHGYTF.

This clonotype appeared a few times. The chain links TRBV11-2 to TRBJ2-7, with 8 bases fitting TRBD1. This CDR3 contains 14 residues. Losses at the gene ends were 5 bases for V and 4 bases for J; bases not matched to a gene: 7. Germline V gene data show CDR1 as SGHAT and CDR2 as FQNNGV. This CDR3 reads CASSPDRGSYEQYF. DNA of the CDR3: TGTGCCAGCAGCCCTGACAGGGGTTCGTACGAGCAGTACTTC.

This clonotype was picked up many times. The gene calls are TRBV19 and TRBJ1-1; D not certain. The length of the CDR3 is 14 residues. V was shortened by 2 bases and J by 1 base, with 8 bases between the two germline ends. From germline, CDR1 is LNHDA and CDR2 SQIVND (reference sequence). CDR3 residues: CASSIRHANTEAFF. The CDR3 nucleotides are TGTGCCAGTAGTATACGACACGCGAACACTGAAGCTTTCTTT.

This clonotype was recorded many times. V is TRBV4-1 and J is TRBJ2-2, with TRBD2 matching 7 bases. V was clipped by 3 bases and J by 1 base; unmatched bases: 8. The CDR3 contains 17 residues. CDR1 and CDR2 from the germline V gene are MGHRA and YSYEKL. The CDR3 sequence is CASSHIISGLNTGELFF. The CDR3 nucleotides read TGCGCCAGCAGCCACATTATTAGCGGGCTGAACACCGGGGAGCTGTTTTTT.

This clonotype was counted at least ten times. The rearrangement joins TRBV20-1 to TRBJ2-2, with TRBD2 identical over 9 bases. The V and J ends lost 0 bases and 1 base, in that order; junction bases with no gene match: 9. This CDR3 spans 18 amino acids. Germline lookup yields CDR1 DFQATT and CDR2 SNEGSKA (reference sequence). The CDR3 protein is CSARDLLAGSKNTGELFF. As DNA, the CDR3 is TGCAGTGCTAGAGATCTGCTAGCGGGATCCAAGAACACCGGGGAGCTGTTTTTT.

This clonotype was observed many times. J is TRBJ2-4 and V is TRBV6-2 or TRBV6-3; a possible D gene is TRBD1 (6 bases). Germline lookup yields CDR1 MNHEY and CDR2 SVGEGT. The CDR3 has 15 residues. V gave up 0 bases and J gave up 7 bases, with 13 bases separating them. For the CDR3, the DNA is TGTGCCAGCAGTTACTCACAGGGAACGGGGAACATTCAGTACTTC. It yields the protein CASSYSQGTGNIQYF.

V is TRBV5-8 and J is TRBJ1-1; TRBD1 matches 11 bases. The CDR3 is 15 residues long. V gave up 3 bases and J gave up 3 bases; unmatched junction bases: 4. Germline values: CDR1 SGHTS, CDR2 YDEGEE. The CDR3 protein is CASSSDRGPDTEAFF. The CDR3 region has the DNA TGTGCCAGCAGCTCGGACAGGGGGCCTGACACTGAAGCTTTCTTT.

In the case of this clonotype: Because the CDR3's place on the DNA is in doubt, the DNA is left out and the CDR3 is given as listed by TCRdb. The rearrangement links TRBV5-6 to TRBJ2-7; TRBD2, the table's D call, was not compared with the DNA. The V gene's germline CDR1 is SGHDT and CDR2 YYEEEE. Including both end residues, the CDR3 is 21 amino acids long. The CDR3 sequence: CDSALYLCASSLRSRSYEQYF.

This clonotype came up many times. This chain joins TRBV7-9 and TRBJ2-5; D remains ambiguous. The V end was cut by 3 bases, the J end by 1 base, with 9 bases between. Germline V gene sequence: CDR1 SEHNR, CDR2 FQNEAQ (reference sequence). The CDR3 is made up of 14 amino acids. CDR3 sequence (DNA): TGTGCCAGCAGCTTTCGGGCCAGCCAAGAGACCCAGTACTTC. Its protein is CASSFRASQETQYF.

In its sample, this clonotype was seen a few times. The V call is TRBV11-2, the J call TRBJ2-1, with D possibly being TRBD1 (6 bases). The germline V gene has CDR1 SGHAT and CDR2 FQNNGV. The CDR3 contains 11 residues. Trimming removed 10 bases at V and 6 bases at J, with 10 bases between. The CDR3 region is CATGQFNEQFF. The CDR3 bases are TGTGCCACAGGACAGTTCAATGAGCAGTTCTTC. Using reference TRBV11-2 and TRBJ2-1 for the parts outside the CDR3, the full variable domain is EAGVAQSPRYKIIEKRQSVAFWCNPISGHATLYWYQQILGQGPKLLIQFQNNGVVDDSQLPKDRFSAERLKGVDSTLKIQPAKLEDSAVYLCATGQFNEQFFGPGTRLTVL.

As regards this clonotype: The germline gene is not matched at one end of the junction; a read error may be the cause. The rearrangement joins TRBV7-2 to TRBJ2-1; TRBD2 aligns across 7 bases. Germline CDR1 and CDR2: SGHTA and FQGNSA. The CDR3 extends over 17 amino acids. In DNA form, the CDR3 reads TGTGTCAGCAGCTCGACAGTTATCCGGGGGGTATACAATGAGCAGTTCTTC. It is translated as CVSSSTVIRGVYNEQFF.

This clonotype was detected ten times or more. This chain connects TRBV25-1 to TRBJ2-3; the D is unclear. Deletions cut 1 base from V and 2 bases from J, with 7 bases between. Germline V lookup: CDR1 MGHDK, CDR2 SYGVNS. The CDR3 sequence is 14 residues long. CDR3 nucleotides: TGTGCCAGCAGTGAATGGAAAGACACAGATACGCAGTATTTT. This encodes CASSEWKDTDTQYF. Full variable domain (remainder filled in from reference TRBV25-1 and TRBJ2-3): EADIYQTPRYLVIGTGKKITLECSQTMGHDKMYWYQQDPGMELHLIHYSYGVNSTEKGDLSSESTVSRIRTEHFPLTLESARPSHTSQYLCASSEWKDTDTQYFGPGTRLTVL.

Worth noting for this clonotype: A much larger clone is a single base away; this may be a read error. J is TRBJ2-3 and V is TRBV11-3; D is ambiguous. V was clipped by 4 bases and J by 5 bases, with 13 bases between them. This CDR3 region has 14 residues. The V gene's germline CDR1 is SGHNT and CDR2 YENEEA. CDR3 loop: CASSSWSPGDTQYF. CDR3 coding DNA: TGTGCCAGCAGCTCCTGGTCGCCGGGAGATACGCAGTATTTT.

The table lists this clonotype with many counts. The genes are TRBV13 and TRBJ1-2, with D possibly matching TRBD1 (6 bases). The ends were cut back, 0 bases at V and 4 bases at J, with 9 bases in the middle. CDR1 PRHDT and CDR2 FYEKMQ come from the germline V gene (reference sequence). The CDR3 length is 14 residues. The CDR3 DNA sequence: TGTGCCAGCAGCTTAGGAACAGGGCCCTATGGCTACACCTTC. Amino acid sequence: CASSLGTGPYGYTF.

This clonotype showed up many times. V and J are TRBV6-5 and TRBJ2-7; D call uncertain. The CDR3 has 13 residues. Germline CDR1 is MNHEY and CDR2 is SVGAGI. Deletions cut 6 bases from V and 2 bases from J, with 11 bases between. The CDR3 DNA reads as TGTGCCAGCAGGCACCGGGTAACCTACGAGCAGTACTTC. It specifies CASRHRVTYEQYF.

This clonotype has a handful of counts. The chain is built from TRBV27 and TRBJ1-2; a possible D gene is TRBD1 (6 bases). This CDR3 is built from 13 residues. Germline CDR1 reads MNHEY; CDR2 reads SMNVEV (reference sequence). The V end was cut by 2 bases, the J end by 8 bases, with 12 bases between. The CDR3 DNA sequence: TGTGCCAGCAGTTTAGCCGGGGGCTACGGCTACACCTTC. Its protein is CASSLAGGYGYTF.

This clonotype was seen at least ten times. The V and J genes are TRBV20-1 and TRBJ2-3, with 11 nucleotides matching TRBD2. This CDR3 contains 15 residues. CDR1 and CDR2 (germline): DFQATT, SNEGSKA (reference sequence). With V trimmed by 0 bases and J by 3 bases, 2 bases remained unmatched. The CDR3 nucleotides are TGCAGTGCTAGAGAGGGGACTAGCGGAACAGATACGCAGTATTTT. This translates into CSAREGTSGTDTQYF.

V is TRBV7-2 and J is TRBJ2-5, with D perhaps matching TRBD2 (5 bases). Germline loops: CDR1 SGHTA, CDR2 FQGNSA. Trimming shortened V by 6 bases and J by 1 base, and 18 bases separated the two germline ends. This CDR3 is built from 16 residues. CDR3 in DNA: TGTGCCAGCAGTTTACCCCGATTAGGAGGCCAAGAGACCCAGTACTTC. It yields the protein CASSLPRLGGQETQYF.

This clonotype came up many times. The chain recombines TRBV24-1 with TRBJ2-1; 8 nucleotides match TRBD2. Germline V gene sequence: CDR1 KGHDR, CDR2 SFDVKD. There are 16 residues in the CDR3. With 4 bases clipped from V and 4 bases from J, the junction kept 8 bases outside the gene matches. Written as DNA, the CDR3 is TGTGCCACCAGTGACCGACTAGCGCCGACATACAATGAGCAGTTCTTC. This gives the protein CATSDRLAPTYNEQFF.

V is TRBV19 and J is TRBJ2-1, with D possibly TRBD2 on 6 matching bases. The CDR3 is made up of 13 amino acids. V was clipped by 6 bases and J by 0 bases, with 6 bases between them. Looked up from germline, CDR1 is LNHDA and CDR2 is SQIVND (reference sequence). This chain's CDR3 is CASSGSSYNEQFF. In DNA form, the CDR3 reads TGTGCCAGTAGCGGGAGCTCCTACAATGAGCAGTTCTTC.

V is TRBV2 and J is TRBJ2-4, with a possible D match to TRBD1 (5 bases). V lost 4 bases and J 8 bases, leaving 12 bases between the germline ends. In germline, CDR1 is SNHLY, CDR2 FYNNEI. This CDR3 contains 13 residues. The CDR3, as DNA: TGTGCCAGCAGTGTTCGCAGGGCTGACATTCAGTACTTC. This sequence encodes CASSVRRADIQYF.

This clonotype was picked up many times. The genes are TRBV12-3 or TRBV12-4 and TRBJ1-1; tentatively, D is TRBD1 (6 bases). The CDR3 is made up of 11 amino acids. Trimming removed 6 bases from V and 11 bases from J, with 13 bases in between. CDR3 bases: TGTGCCAGCAGCGCCCGGGGGCGGGCTTTCTTT. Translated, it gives CASSARGRAFF.

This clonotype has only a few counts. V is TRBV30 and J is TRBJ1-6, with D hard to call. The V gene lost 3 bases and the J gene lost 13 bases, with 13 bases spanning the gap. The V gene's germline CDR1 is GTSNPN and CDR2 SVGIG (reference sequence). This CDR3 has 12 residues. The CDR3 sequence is CAWRRALNPLHF. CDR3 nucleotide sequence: TGTGCCTGGAGAAGGGCTTTAAACCCCCTCCACTTT.

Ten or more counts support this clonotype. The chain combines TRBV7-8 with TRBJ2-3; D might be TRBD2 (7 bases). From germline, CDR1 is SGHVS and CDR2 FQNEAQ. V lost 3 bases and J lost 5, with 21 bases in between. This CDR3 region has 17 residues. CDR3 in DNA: TGTGCCAGCAGCTTTAATTGGCTCGGGGGGCGGTTAGATACGCAGTATTTT. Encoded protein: CASSFNWLGGRLDTQYF.

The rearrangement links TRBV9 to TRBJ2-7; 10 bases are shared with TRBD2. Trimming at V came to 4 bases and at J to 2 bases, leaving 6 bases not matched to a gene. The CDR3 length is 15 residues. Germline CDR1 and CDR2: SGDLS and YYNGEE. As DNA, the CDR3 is TGTGCCAGCAGCTTAACTAGCGGGACCCCCTACGAGCAGTACTTC. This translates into CASSLTSGTPYEQYF.